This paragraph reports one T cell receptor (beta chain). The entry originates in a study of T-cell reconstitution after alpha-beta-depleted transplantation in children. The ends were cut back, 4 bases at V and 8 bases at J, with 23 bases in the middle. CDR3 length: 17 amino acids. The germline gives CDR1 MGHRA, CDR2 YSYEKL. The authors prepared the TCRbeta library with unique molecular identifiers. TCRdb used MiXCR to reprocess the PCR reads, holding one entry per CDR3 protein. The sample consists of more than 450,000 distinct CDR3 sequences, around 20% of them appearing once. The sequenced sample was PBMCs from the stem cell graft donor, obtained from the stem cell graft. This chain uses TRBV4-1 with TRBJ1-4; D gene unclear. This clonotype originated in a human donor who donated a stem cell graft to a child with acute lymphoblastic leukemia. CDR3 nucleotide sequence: TGCGCCAGCAGCCTTACCGTTAGAACTGCCATGTTAGAAAAACTGTTTTTT. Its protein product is CASSLTVRTAMLEKLFF.